The 32 T cell receptor beta chains reported below all come from one sample, sequenced in a study of blood T cell repertoires in COVID-19. Assay used: immunoSEQ multiplex PCR; TCRdb lists only in-frame clones, some missing. The data show tens of thousands of clones, roughly nine tenths seen once. The sequenced material came from peripheral blood. The origin of the receptors is a woman in her 30s in a cohort sampled during active COVID-19.

This chain joins TRBV24-1 and TRBJ1-2; 8 bases line up with TRBD1. Germline V lookup: CDR1 KGHDR, CDR2 SFDVKD. The CDR3 sequence is 13 residues long. Trimming cost V 3 bases and J 4 bases; bases outside gene matches: 0. Here the CDR3 reads CATSDQGAYGYTF. The CDR3 DNA sequence: TGTGCCACCAGTGATCAGGGGGCCTATGGCTACACCTTC.

The chain links TRBV5-4 to TRBJ2-1; 8 bases are shared with TRBD2. The CDR3 is 14 residues long. V shed 2 bases, J shed 3 bases, and the junction held 1 base outside the gene matches. Germline assignment: CDR1 SGHNT and CDR2 YYREEE (reference sequence). CDR3 sequence reads: CASSLSGSYNEQFF. The CDR3, as DNA: TGTGCCAGCAGCTTAAGCGGGAGCTACAATGAGCAGTTCTTC.

Here the CDR3 DNA reads TGTGCCAGCATTAGGGACAGGGGTAGCACAGATACGCAGTATTTT. Translation: CASIRDRGSTDTQYF. The rearrangement links TRBV7-9 to TRBJ2-3; 10 bases match TRBD1. The CDR3 loop spans 15 amino acids. The V and J ends lost 7 bases and 0 bases, in that order; junction bases with no gene match: 4. Per the germline V gene, CDR1 is SEHNR and CDR2 is FQNEAQ (reference sequence).

The CDR3 loop reads CASTLGGTNQETQYF. The DNA of the CDR3 is TGTGCCAGCACCTTGGGCGGGACTAACCAAGAGACCCAGTACTTC. This chain uses TRBV11-1 with TRBJ2-5; 7 positions match TRBD2. Germline V CDR1 and CDR2: SGHAT, FQDESV (reference sequence). Germline trimming cut 7 bases from V and 0 bases from J; bases unmatched to any gene: 8. The length of the CDR3 is 15 residues.

The V and J genes are TRBV5-5 and TRBJ1-2; unclear D gene. CDR1 is SGHKS and CDR2 is YYEKEE in the germline V gene (reference sequence). With 3 bases removed from V and 4 bases from J, the gap between germline ends came to 13 bases. This CDR3 contains 14 residues. CDR3 amino acids: CASSSDGRPYGYTF. Here the CDR3 DNA reads TGTGCCAGCAGCTCGGATGGGCGTCCCTATGGCTACACCTTC.

The chain carries TRBV9 and TRBJ2-2, with 8 bases identical to TRBD1. The CDR3 has 15 amino acids. CDR1 is SGDLS and CDR2 is YYNGEE in the germline V gene. V was clipped by 0 bases and J by 4 bases; unmatched bases: 2. Written as DNA, the CDR3 is TGTGCCAGCAGCGTAGGAGACAGGGGCACCGGGGAGCTGTTTTTT. It codes for CASSVGDRGTGELFF.

The chain uses TRBV5-5 and TRBJ2-7; D gene ambiguous. The length of the CDR3 is 14 residues. Per germline, CDR1 SGHKS and CDR2 YYEKEE (reference sequence). Between the trimmed V and J ends, which lost 0 bases and 4 bases, there was a span of 11 bases. This CDR3 reads CASSLELVRYEQYF. CDR3 bases: TGTGCCAGCAGCTTGGAGCTCGTCCGATACGAGCAGTACTTC.

This chain connects TRBV19 to TRBJ1-4; no reliable D call. CDR3 length: 16 amino acids. The V end lost 6 bases, the J end lost 8 bases, and 22 bases lay between the germline ends. Germline V gene data show CDR1 as LNHDA and CDR2 as SQIVND (reference sequence). Written as DNA, the CDR3 is TGTGCCAGTAGCGAACTTATGCAGTCATGGGAGGAAAAACTGTTTTTT. It codes for CASSELMQSWEEKLFF.

In this sample, this clone turned up once. The rearrangement uses TRBV24-1 and TRBJ2-4; D possibly corresponds to TRBD2 (6 bases). The CDR3 totals 14 residues. The germline gives CDR1 KGHDR, CDR2 SFDVKD. Trimming left V 1 base short and J 8 bases short, with 11 bases between. DNA of the CDR3: TGTGCCACCAGTGATTTCGGAGGGTCGGACATTCAGTACTTC. It translates to CATSDFGGSDIQYF.

CDR3 residues: CSVEDLTGLSGNTIYF. Here the CDR3 DNA reads TGCAGCGTTGAAGATCTTACAGGGCTCTCTGGAAACACCATATATTTT. The V gene is TRBV29-1, the J gene TRBJ1-3, with a possible D match to TRBD1 (6 bases). Between the trimmed V and J ends, which lost 0 bases and 0 bases, there was a span of 12 bases. Germline V gene lookup returns CDR1 SQVTM and CDR2 ANQGSEA. This CDR3 region has 16 residues.

This clone turned up a few times. The genes are TRBV7-2 and TRBJ1-5, with 12 bases lining up with TRBD1. This CDR3 is built from 15 residues. The V gene end was trimmed by 5 bases and the J gene end by 7 bases; junction bases not matched to a gene: 6. Looked up from germline, CDR1 is SGHTA and CDR2 is FQGNSA. This CDR3 reads CASSPGQGAWQPQHF. As DNA, the CDR3 is TGTGCCAGCAGCCCGGGACAGGGGGCTTGGCAGCCCCAGCATTTT.

The chain employs TRBV7-2 and TRBJ1-1, with D uncertain. Germline lookup yields CDR1 SGHTA and CDR2 FQGNSA. This CDR3 has 14 residues. With 4 bases removed from V and 1 base from J, the gap between germline ends came to 10 bases. This CDR3 reads CASSSQTKNTEAFF. The CDR3 coding sequence is TGTGCCAGCAGCTCCCAGACAAAGAACACTGAAGCTTTCTTT.

The chain carries TRBV9 and TRBJ2-6, with 7 bases lining up with TRBD1. The CDR3 length is 18 residues. Trimming at V came to 4 bases and at J to 0 bases, leaving 10 bases not matched to a gene. The V gene's germline CDR1 is SGDLS and CDR2 YYNGEE. The CDR3 coding sequence is TGTGCCAGCAGCCCTCGACAGGGAATTCCCTCTGGGGCCAACGTCCTGACTTTC. Translation gives CASSPRQGIPSGANVLTF.

The chain joins TRBV12-5 to TRBJ2-1; 9 nucleotides agree with TRBD2. The CDR3 length is 15 residues. V was pared by 3 bases and J by 8 bases, with 8 bases of the junction left unmatched. Looked up from germline, CDR1 is LGHNT and CDR2 is FRNRAP. In DNA, the CDR3 is TGTGCTAGTGGTTTCGATGTTTTAGCGGGAGATGAGCAGTTCTTC. Translation gives CASGFDVLAGDEQFF.

This chain links TRBV6-5 with TRBJ1-1; D call uncertain. The CDR3 has 13 amino acids. Germline lookup yields CDR1 MNHEY and CDR2 SVGAGI. V shed 10 bases and J shed 1 base, with 13 bases lying between them. In DNA form, the CDR3 reads TGTGCCACCCAGGAAACCAGGAACACTGAAGCTTTCTTT. Translating gives CATQETRNTEAFF.

The chain has TRBV28 and TRBJ1-4; D is undetermined. The CDR3 sequence is 16 residues long. The V gene's germline CDR1 is MDHEN and CDR2 SYDVKM. The V gene lost 2 bases and the J gene lost 8 bases, with 18 bases spanning the gap. CDR3 nucleotides: TGTGCCAGCAGTTTAAAATCGTGGAGGGAAGACGAAAAACTGTTTTTT. This codes for CASSLKSWREDEKLFF.

The V and J genes are TRBV6-2 or TRBV6-3 and TRBJ1-5; a weak D match, TRBD1 (6 bases). Between the trimmed V and J ends, which lost 5 bases and 3 bases, there was a span of 17 bases. This CDR3 is 16 amino acids long. Germline lookup yields CDR1 MNHEY and CDR2 SVGEGT. The CDR3 reads CASSGTGTFVNQPQHF. CDR3 bases: TGTGCCAGCAGTGGGACCGGGACATTTGTCAATCAGCCCCAGCATTTT.

This chain links TRBV5-4 with TRBJ2-3; D ambiguous. The CDR3 is 13 residues long. The germline V gene encodes CDR1 SGHNT and CDR2 YYREEE (reference sequence). Trimming removed 0 bases at V and 4 bases at J, with 6 bases between. CDR3 in DNA: TGTGCCAGCAGCTTGGGCTATGCAGATACGCAGTATTTT. This sequence encodes CASSLGYADTQYF.

The V and J genes are TRBV14 and TRBJ2-5; no clear D gene. Deletions cut 1 base from V and 4 bases from J, with 10 bases between. From germline, CDR1 is SGHDN and CDR2 FVKESK. This CDR3 is built from 14 residues. CDR3 residues: CASSQAVIVETQYF. CDR3 nucleotides: TGTGCCAGCAGCCAAGCGGTAATTGTAGAGACCCAGTACTTC.

The chain carries TRBV18 and TRBJ1-1; TRBD1 is a possible D gene (5 bases). Germline values: CDR1 KGHSH, CDR2 LQKENI. V was cut by 3 bases and J by 3 bases, with 8 bases left in between. This CDR3 contains 13 residues. Here the CDR3 DNA reads TGTGCCAGCTCACCCCAGGGTTACACTGAAGCTTTCTTT. Translated: CASSPQGYTEAFF. The whole variable domain, filled in from reference TRBV18 and TRBJ1-1, reads NAGVMQNPRHLVRRRGQEARLRCSPMKGHSHVYWYRQLPEEGLKFMVYLQKENIIDESGMPKERFSAEFPKEGPSILRIQQVVRGDSAAYFCASSPQGYTEAFFGQGTRLTVV.

J is TRBJ2-3 and V is TRBV6-2 or TRBV6-3, with D maybe TRBD1 (5 bases). The CDR3 contains 16 residues. The V end was cut by 2 bases, the J end by 0 bases, with 12 bases between. Germline loops: CDR1 MNHEY, CDR2 SVGEGT. The CDR3 region is CASSYEAGLSTDTQYF. CDR3 DNA: TGTGCCAGCAGTTACGAGGCAGGGCTCAGCACAGATACGCAGTATTTT.

The V call is TRBV5-4, the J call TRBJ2-3; D might be TRBD2 (5 bases). Trimming shortened V by 4 bases and J by 1 base, and 13 bases separated the two germline ends. Germline CDR1 is SGHNT and CDR2 is YYREEE (reference sequence). The CDR3 is made up of 15 amino acids. CDR3: CASSRRTRGTDTQYF. The CDR3 nucleotides are TGTGCCAGCAGCCGCCGGACTCGGGGCACAGATACGCAGTATTTT.

V is TRBV5-4 and J is TRBJ2-2, with 9 bases fitting TRBD2. J lost 3 bases, V lost 5 bases, and 5 bases had no gene match. CDR1 is SGHNT, CDR2 YYREEE, per germline (reference sequence). This CDR3 has 15 residues. The CDR3 region has the DNA TGTGCCAGCAGACGGGGACTAGCAGACACCGGGGAGCTGTTTTTT. Translating it yields CASRRGLADTGELFF.

This clone came up a few times. The chain combines TRBV6-5 with TRBJ1-6; TRBD1 matches 10 bases. The CDR3 contains 13 residues. J gave up 10 bases and V 4 bases, and 1 base lay outside the gene matches. CDR1 MNHEY and CDR2 SVGAGI come from the germline V gene. The CDR3 coding sequence is TGTGCCAGCAGTTGGGACAGGGGCTCACCCCTCCACTTT. Encoded protein: CASSWDRGSPLHF.

The gene calls are TRBV2 and TRBJ2-5, with a tentative D call TRBD2 (6 bases). Germline V lookup: CDR1 SNHLY, CDR2 FYNNEI. This CDR3 has 17 amino acids. V lost 4 bases and J lost 3, with 21 bases in between. CDR3 sequence: CASSGFYSRTTKETQYF. CDR3 nucleotides: TGTGCCAGCAGTGGGTTTTATTCTAGGACTACAAAAGAGACCCAGTACTTC.

V is TRBV6-5 and J is TRBJ2-2; TRBD2 matches 11 bases. Unmatched junction bases numbered 1, after V lost 8 bases and J lost 5 bases. From germline, CDR1 is MNHEY and CDR2 SVGAGI. The length of the CDR3 is 13 residues. The CDR3 loop is CASGTSGTGELFF. In DNA form, the CDR3 reads TGTGCCAGCGGGACTAGCGGAACCGGGGAGCTGTTTTTT.

The chain has TRBV20-1 and TRBJ2-5, with D possibly matching TRBD1 (5 bases). Germline CDR1 is DFQATT and CDR2 is SNEGSKA (reference sequence). This CDR3 is built from 11 residues. The CDR3 protein is CSRAGRETQYF. DNA of the CDR3: TGCAGCAGGGCCGGGCGGGAGACCCAGTACTTC.

The J gene is TRBJ1-5, the V gene TRBV24-1; 10 bases are shared with TRBD1. The CDR3 contains 16 residues. With 4 bases clipped from V and 5 bases from J, the junction kept 7 bases outside the gene matches. Germline CDR1 is KGHDR and CDR2 is SFDVKD. The CDR3 bases are TGTGCCACCAGTGACACCTTCGGGACAGGGGATCAGCCCCAGCATTTT. This codes for CATSDTFGTGDQPQHF.

The gene calls are TRBV19 and TRBJ2-7; 8 positions agree with TRBD2. The CDR3 is 15 amino acids. The J segment lost 4 bases and the V segment lost 5 bases, leaving 10 bases of the junction unmatched. Per the germline V gene, CDR1 is LNHDA and CDR2 is SQIVND (reference sequence). The CDR3 sequence is CASSVLAGSGYEQYF. In DNA form, the CDR3 reads TGTGCCAGTAGTGTATTAGCGGGATCCGGGTACGAGCAGTACTTC.

The chain has TRBV2 and TRBJ2-3; 8 nucleotides match TRBD2. The CDR3 contains 16 residues. The germline V gene has CDR1 SNHLY and CDR2 FYNNEI. The J segment lost 2 bases and the V segment lost 11 bases, leaving 15 bases of the junction unmatched. The CDR3, as DNA: TGTGCCGCTATGCCCCTTAGAGCGGGGGCCACAGATACGCAGTATTTT. It codes for CAAMPLRAGATDTQYF.

The count of this clone is one. This chain joins TRBV30 and TRBJ1-5; no definite D call. The CDR3 is 14 amino acids. V was clipped by 0 bases and J by 0 bases, with 6 bases between them. From germline, CDR1 is GTSNPN and CDR2 SVGIG (reference sequence). DNA of the CDR3: TGTGCCTGGAGTGTACGAGTTAGCAATCAGCCCCAGCATTTT. Translated, it gives CAWSVRVSNQPQHF.

This clone was observed a handful of times. The chain uses TRBV28 and TRBJ1-6; D unresolved. The length of the CDR3 is 15 residues. The V and J ends lost 3 bases and 0 bases respectively, with 6 bases between them. Germline assignment: CDR1 MDHEN and CDR2 SYDVKM. CDR3 sequence: CASSFWSSYNSPLHF. The CDR3 bases are TGTGCCAGCAGTTTTTGGAGCTCCTATAATTCACCCCTCCACTTT.